Shown below are 4 T cell receptor beta chains from a single sample sequenced in a study of cytomegalovirus exposure and HLA in healthy donors. Primers: 60 Vbeta forward and 13 Jbeta reverse. This table comes from immunoSEQ multiplex PCR, and its TCRdb copy is limited to in-frame clones, with some not included. The data show roughly 150,000 clones, roughly 73% seen once. Sequenced material: PBMCs. The origin of the receptors is a man younger than 35 in good health and CMV-seropositive.

The rearrangement uses TRBV6-4 and TRBJ2-3, with D possibly TRBD2 on 6 matching bases. This CDR3 is 15 amino acids long. The V end was cut by 6 bases, the J end by 0 bases, with 13 bases between. CDR1 is MRHNA, CDR2 SNTAGT, per germline. The CDR3 spells CASRKQGLSTDTQYF. The CDR3 DNA follows: TGTGCCAGCAGAAAGCAGGGACTGAGCACAGATACGCAGTATTTT.

The chain has TRBV9 and TRBJ1-5; 8 positions match TRBD1. With 3 bases clipped from V and 4 bases from J, the junction kept 12 bases outside the gene matches. The CDR3 runs to 17 residues. Germline V gene data show CDR1 as SGDLS and CDR2 as YYNGEE. This CDR3 reads CASSATKQGVENQPQHF. The CDR3 region has the DNA TGTGCCAGCAGCGCTACTAAACAGGGGGTGGAAAATCAGCCCCAGCATTTT.

The chain uses TRBV2 and TRBJ2-1; TRBD2 matches at 7 bases. V was pared by 6 bases and J by 1 base, with 6 bases of the junction left unmatched. The CDR3 spans 15 residues. Germline CDR1 SNHLY, CDR2 FYNNEI. CDR3: CASRFREVSYNEQFF. The CDR3 DNA is TGTGCCAGCAGATTTCGGGAGGTTTCCTACAATGAGCAGTTCTTC.

The gene calls are TRBV6-6 and TRBJ2-3; 10 nucleotides match TRBD2. The CDR3 is 14 residues long. V shed 5 bases, J shed 5 bases, and the junction held 4 bases outside the gene matches. Germline V gene data show CDR1 as MNHNY and CDR2 as SVGAGI (reference sequence). The CDR3 reads CASSLAGDGDTQYF. In DNA form, the CDR3 reads TGTGCCAGCAGTCTAGCGGGAGACGGAGATACGCAGTATTTT.